This TCR beta chain appears in the sequencing data of a study of spatial heterogeneity in lung cancer. The study, taken as a whole, reports: Counts of expanded intratumoral alpha and beta TCRs tracked tumor mutation counts. Tumor T cells had an estimated coverage that came to around 6.5% for alpha chains and more than 11% for beta chains.

TCRdb analysed the 5' RACE reads with MiXCR anew, one entry per CDR3 protein. The repertoire holds about 27,000 distinct CDR3 sequences, roughly 7.4% seen once, with approximately 25% in the top ten. The time point denotes: sample taken at primary tumor resection. Germline values: CDR1 MGHRA, CDR2 YSYEKL. V was clipped by 1 base and J by 2 bases, with 6 bases between them. This CDR3 region has 14 residues. This clonotype was counted a few times. The target antigen is unknown. The sample was lung tumor tissue, taken at surgery. This rearrangement joins TRBV4-1 to TRBJ1-3, with a tentative D call TRBD1 (5 bases). The TCR sequence derives from a male donor with early-stage non-small cell lung cancer. CDR3 DNA: TGCGCCAGCAGCCAAGCGGGGGCTGGAAACACCATATATTTT. As protein: CASSQAGAGNTIYF.